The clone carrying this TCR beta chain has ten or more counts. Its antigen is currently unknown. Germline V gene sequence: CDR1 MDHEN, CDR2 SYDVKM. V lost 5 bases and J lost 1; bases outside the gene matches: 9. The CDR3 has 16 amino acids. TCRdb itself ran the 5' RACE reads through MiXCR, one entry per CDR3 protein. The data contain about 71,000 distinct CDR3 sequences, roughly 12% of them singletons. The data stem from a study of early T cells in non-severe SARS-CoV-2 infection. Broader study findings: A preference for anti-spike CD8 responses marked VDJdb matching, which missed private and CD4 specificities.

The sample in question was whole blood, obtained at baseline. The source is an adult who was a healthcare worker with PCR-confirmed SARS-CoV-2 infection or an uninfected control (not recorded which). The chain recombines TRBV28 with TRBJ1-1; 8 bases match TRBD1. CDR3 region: CASSAFGQGSNTEAFF. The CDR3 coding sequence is TGTGCCAGCAGTGCCTTCGGACAGGGATCGAACACTGAAGCTTTCTTT.